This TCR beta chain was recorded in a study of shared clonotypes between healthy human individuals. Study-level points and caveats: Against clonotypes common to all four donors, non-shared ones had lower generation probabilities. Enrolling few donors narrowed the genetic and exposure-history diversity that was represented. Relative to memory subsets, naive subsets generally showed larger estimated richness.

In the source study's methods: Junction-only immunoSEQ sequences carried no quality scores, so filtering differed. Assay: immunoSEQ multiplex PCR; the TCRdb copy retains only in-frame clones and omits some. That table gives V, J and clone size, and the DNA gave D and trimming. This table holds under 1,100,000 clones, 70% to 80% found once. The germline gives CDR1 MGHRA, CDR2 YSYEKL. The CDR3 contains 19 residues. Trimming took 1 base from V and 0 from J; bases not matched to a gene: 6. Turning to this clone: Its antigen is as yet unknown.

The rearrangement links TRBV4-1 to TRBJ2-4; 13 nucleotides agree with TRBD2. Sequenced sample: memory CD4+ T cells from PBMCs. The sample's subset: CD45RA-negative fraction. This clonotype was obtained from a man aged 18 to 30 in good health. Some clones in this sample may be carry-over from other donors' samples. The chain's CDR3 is CASSQGLAGGFGAKNIQYF. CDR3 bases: TGCGCCAGCAGCCAAGGACTAGCGGGAGGATTCGGAGCCAAAAACATTCAGTACTTC.